The rows below give T cell receptor beta chains drawn from one sample of a study of shared clonotypes between healthy human individuals. Clones were read by immunoSEQ multiplex PCR, and TCRdb kept only the in-frame ones, dropping some. The table records roughly 2 million clones, roughly 95% of them present only once. The specimen sequenced was naive CD8+ T cells sorted from blood. Every receptor here comes from a young man in good health. Both conserved end residues are part of each CDR3. The D gene is left open where the match is weak.

v_call	d_call	j_call	cdr3_aa	cdr3_nt
TRBV10-3	NA	TRBJ2-7	CAISESEGGYEQYF	TGTGCCATCAGTGAGTCTGAAGGGGGGTACGAGCAGTACTTC
TRBV7-9	NA	TRBJ1-1	CASSLEQGGNTEAFF	TGTGCCAGCAGCTTAGAACAGGGAGGAAACACTGAAGCTTTCTTT
TRBV7-9	NA	TRBJ1-1	CASSLPTLLNTEAFF	TGTGCCAGCAGCTTGCCAACTTTATTGAACACTGAAGCTTTCTTT
TRBV6-6	TRBD2	TRBJ2-3	CASSYVASGSTDTQYF	TGTGCCAGCAGTTACGTGGCTAGCGGGAGCACAGATACGCAGTATTTT
TRBV10-3	TRBD1	TRBJ2-3	CAIATGGTDTQYF	TGTGCCATCGCGACAGGGGGAACAGATACGCAGTATTTT
TRBV19	NA	TRBJ2-3	CASSITVLTDTQYF	TGTGCCAGTAGTATAACCGTCCTCACAGATACGCAGTATTTT
TRBV25-1	TRBD1	TRBJ2-3	CASSEYGTGFTDTQYF	TGTGCCAGCAGTGAATACGGGACAGGGTTCACAGATACGCAGTATTTT
TRBV28	NA	TRBJ1-5	CASTGGVQPQHF	TGTGCCAGCACGGGGGGGGTTCAGCCCCAGCATTTT
TRBV4-1	NA	TRBJ2-1	CASTLRKQGTYNEQFF	TGCGCCAGCACGCTTCGAAAACAGGGTACCTACAATGAGCAGTTCTTC
TRBV19	TRBD1	TRBJ2-2	CASSMTGVPIGELFF	TGTGCCAGTAGTATGACAGGGGTTCCGATCGGGGAGCTGTTTTTT
TRBV7-8	TRBD2	TRBJ2-7	CASSELAGGAYEQYF	TGTGCCAGCAGCGAGCTAGCGGGGGGAGCCTACGAGCAGTACTTC
TRBV4-1	NA	TRBJ1-5	CASSLILQGTNQPQHF	TGCGCCAGCAGCTTAATTCTACAGGGTACCAATCAGCCCCAGCATTTT
TRBV2	TRBD2	TRBJ2-7	CATSGLAEYEQYF	TGTGCCACCTCGGGACTAGCAGAATACGAGCAGTACTTC
TRBV2	NA	TRBJ1-5	CASSSGTTKQSNQPQHF	TGTGCCAGCAGTTCCGGGACGACAAAACAAAGCAATCAGCCCCAGCATTTT